The text below deals with one TCR beta chain. The antigen is undetermined. Assay used: immunoSEQ multiplex PCR; TCRdb lists only in-frame clones, some missing. The sample has about 41,000 clones, about 85% seen once; the top ten hold 2.6%. This sample was included in a study of PD-L1 blockade in urothelial cancer. The study, taken as a whole, reports: A pretreatment blood TCR clonality that fell below the median predicted better progression-free and overall survival.

Noted time point: peripheral blood 6 weeks after treatment start. The length of the CDR3 is 13 residues. The V gene's germline CDR1 is MDHEN and CDR2 SYDVKM. The V and J ends lost 6 bases and 0 bases respectively, with 8 bases between them. The chain recombines TRBV28 with TRBJ1-1; D unclear. This receptor was identified in a man between 65 and 80 years old with urothelial cancer. The source material was PBMCs, sampled around atezolizumab (anti-PD-L1) treatment. This CDR3 reads CASRKDLNTEAFF. Here the CDR3 DNA reads TGTGCCAGCAGAAAGGACTTGAACACTGAAGCTTTCTTT.